One and the same sample provided the 15 T cell receptor beta chains below, sequenced in a study of cytotoxic CD8 clonotypes in ibrutinib-treated CLL. Sequencing was performed with immunoSEQ multiplex PCR; in TCRdb, only in-frame clones are kept and a portion is missing. The table lists over 95,000 clones, 58% of them singletons. This specimen consisted of PBMCs, obtained after 24 months of ibrutinib treatment. These receptors all stem from a human donor with chronic lymphocytic leukemia.

The chain combines TRBV7-6 with TRBJ2-5; tentatively, D is TRBD1 (6 bases). From germline, CDR1 is SGHVS and CDR2 FNYEAQ. V was pared by 4 bases and J by 5 bases, with 20 bases between. This CDR3 region has 16 residues. In DNA, the CDR3 is TGTGCCAGCAGCTCTCAAGGGGGTGGTGGTGCGGAGACCCAGTACTTC. This codes for CASSSQGGGGAETQYF.

J is TRBJ2-7 and V is TRBV27; D is uncertain. Germline V lookup: CDR1 MNHEY, CDR2 SMNVEV (reference sequence). Trimming removed 2 bases from V and 0 bases from J, with 14 bases in between. The CDR3 extends over 16 amino acids. The CDR3 DNA is TGTGCCAGCAGTTTAGCCCCCGATCCCCTCTCCTACGAGCAGTACTTC. Its protein is CASSLAPDPLSYEQYF.

The chain links TRBV9 to TRBJ1-5; possible D gene TRBD1, 5 bases. CDR1 and CDR2 (germline): SGDLS, YYNGEE. V gave up 0 bases and J gave up 0 bases, with 7 bases separating them. The length of the CDR3 is 15 residues. The CDR3 protein is CASSVGRDSNQPQHF. In DNA form, the CDR3 reads TGTGCCAGCAGCGTAGGCAGGGATAGCAATCAGCCCCAGCATTTT.

V and J are TRBV18 and TRBJ2-7, with 9 bases that match TRBD2. The germline CDR1 and CDR2 sequences are KGHSH and LQKENI. CDR3 length: 16 amino acids. Trimming at V came to 6 bases and at J to 1 base, leaving 10 bases not matched to a gene. The CDR3 loop is CASSPQRAGGSYEQYF. The CDR3 DNA reads as TGTGCCAGCTCGCCCCAGAGGGCGGGGGGGTCCTACGAGCAGTACTTC. Supplemented by reference TRBV18 and TRBJ2-7, the full variable domain reads NAGVMQNPRHLVRRRGQEARLRCSPMKGHSHVYWYRQLPEEGLKFMVYLQKENIIDESGMPKERFSAEFPKEGPSILRIQQVVRGDSAAYFCASSPQRAGGSYEQYFGPGTRLTVT.

The J gene is TRBJ2-5, the V gene TRBV7-9; TRBD2 agrees at 7 bases. This CDR3 contains 14 residues. From germline, CDR1 is SEHNR and CDR2 FQNEAQ (reference sequence). V shed 5 bases and J 2 bases; nucleotides not matched to a gene: 5. The CDR3 region is CASSPGGGQETQYF. The DNA of the CDR3 is TGTGCCAGCAGCCCTGGGGGGGGACAAGAGACCCAGTACTTC.

This CDR3 is CASSEGGEWEYF. As DNA, the CDR3 is TGTGCCAGCAGTGAAGGAGGAGAATGGGAGTACTTC. V usage is TRBV2 and J usage is TRBJ2-7, with D unresolved. Germline V gene lookup returns CDR1 SNHLY and CDR2 FYNNEI. V gave up 1 base and J gave up 11 bases, with 12 bases separating them. The CDR3 consists of 12 residues. Combining the CDR3 with reference TRBV2 and TRBJ2-7 gives the whole variable domain EPEVTQTPSHQVTQMGQEVILRCVPISNHLYFYWYRQILGQKVEFLVSFYNNEISEKSEIFDDQFSVERPDGSNFTLKIRSTKLEDSAMYFCASSEGGEWEYFGPGTRLTVT.

This clone was counted many times. The chain couples TRBV30 to TRBJ2-1, with D possibly being TRBD1 (6 bases). Germline values: CDR1 GTSNPN, CDR2 SVGIG (reference sequence). V dropped 0 bases and J dropped 5 bases, with 11 bases sitting between them. The CDR3 contains 14 residues. In DNA, the CDR3 is TGTGCCTGGAGTGTACTACAGGGCGACAATGAGCAGTTCTTC. Translating it yields CAWSVLQGDNEQFF.

The chain has TRBV6-5 and TRBJ2-7, with D hard to call. The CDR3 consists of 15 residues. V lost 0 bases and J lost 2, with 11 bases in between. CDR1 is MNHEY, CDR2 SVGAGI, per germline. The CDR3 nucleotides read TGTGCCAGCAGTTACTCATTCTCTAGTACCTACGAGCAGTACTTC. It is translated as CASSYSFSSTYEQYF.

The CDR3 region has the DNA TGTGCCAGCAGTCGATCTGGACACCACTCTGGAAACACCATATATTTT. It codes for CASSRSGHHSGNTIYF. This chain uses TRBV13 with TRBJ1-3, with TRBD1 as a possible D gene (5 bases). CDR3 length: 16 amino acids. Germline V CDR1 and CDR2: PRHDT, FYEKMQ (reference sequence). Trimming left V 6 bases short and J 0 bases short, with 15 bases between.

The chain recombines TRBV29-1 with TRBJ2-7; the match to TRBD1 covers 11 bases. The CDR3 has 14 residues. J gave up 5 bases and V 7 bases, and 10 bases lay outside the gene matches. CDR1 SQVTM and CDR2 ANQGSEA come from the germline V gene. CDR3: CSARDRGSADEQYF. CDR3 DNA: TGCAGCGCCCGGGACAGGGGGAGTGCTGACGAGCAGTACTTC.

The chain combines TRBV30 with TRBJ2-7; tentatively, D is TRBD2 (6 bases). CDR1 is GTSNPN and CDR2 is SVGIG in the germline V gene (reference sequence). This CDR3 is 12 amino acids long. Trimming took 0 bases from V and 5 from J, leaving 8 bases between them. The CDR3: CAWSVRRDEQYF. The CDR3 coding sequence is TGTGCCTGGAGTGTCAGGAGGGACGAGCAGTACTTC.

This sequence joins TRBV10-3 and TRBJ1-6; D perhaps matches TRBD1 (5 bases). In germline, CDR1 is ENHRY, CDR2 SYGVKD. V shed 2 bases and J shed 9 bases, with 14 bases lying between them. The CDR3 is 15 residues long. The CDR3 loop is CAISEGGAVTSPLHF. The CDR3 bases are TGTGCCATCAGTGAGGGGGGAGCGGTGACTTCACCCCTCCACTTT.

This sequence joins TRBV9 and TRBJ1-4, with 7 bases identical to TRBD1. Germline CDR1 and CDR2: SGDLS and YYNGEE. Trimming cost V 4 bases and J 8 bases; bases outside gene matches: 11. The CDR3 extends over 15 amino acids. CDR3 sequence: CASSRGGSPWEKLFF. The DNA for the CDR3 is TGTGCCAGCAGCCGAGGGGGCAGCCCATGGGAAAAACTGTTTTTT.

In this sample, this clone turned up a few times. In DNA, the CDR3 is TGTGCCAGTAGCCCAACGGGACAGACACCCCTCCACTTT. Protein product: CASSPTGQTPLHF. The chain uses TRBV19 and TRBJ1-6; 7 positions match TRBD1. The V gene end was trimmed by 6 bases and the J gene end by 11 bases; junction bases not matched to a gene: 7. This CDR3 has 13 residues. Germline V gives CDR1 LNHDA, CDR2 SQIVND (reference sequence).

The chain links TRBV30 to TRBJ1-1; D gene ambiguous. CDR3 length: 11 amino acids. Trimming took off 4 bases at V and 5 bases at J, with 8 bases between the two ends. CDR1 is GTSNPN, CDR2 SVGIG, per germline (reference sequence). In nucleotides, the CDR3 is TGTGCCTGGAATAGCCGTACTGAAGCTTTCTTT. This encodes CAWNSRTEAFF.